The present entry profiles one T cell receptor beta chain with its context. This entry comes from a study of blood T cell repertoires in COVID-19. The overall study: The study drew acute and convalescent COVID-19 samples from the United States, Italy and Spain. PBMCs, B-cell-depleted T cells, or T cells were the source of the cDNA or gDNA that made up the material.

Methods used by the authors: Cell counts per sample came from amplifying reference gene primers. Assay: immunoSEQ multiplex PCR; the TCRdb copy retains only in-frame clones and omits some. Clone size and the V and J calls come from that table; the DNA yielded D and trimming. The table has tens of thousands of clones, about nine tenths seen once. Germline V gene lookup returns CDR1 MNHEY and CDR2 SVGAGI. The CDR3 is made up of 14 amino acids. The ends lost 5 bases at V and 3 bases at J; junction bases unmatched: 7. The source is an older man with acute or convalescent COVID-19. Sample: peripheral blood. The chain links TRBV6-5 to TRBJ2-7; 7 positions match TRBD1. The CDR3 is CASSTGTDLYEQYF. The DNA of the CDR3 is TGTGCCAGCAGTACCGGGACAGACCTCTACGAGCAGTACTTC.